These T cell receptor beta chains were read from a single sample in a study of beta chain features in type 1 diabetes. The table came from immunoSEQ multiplex PCR; TCRdb's copy has only in-frame clones and leaves some out. Among about 40,000 clones listed, about half were seen once. The sequenced sample was central memory CD4+ T cells from blood. All receptors derive from a woman aged 18-29 years in good health. Both conserved end residues are part of each CDR3. The D gene is left open where the match is weak. Expanded clones get a size class; other rows say once, few or many, or leave the size out.

d_call j_call v_call clone_size cdr3_aa cdr3_nt
TRBD2 TRBJ2-2 TRBV14 NA CASSQPSTSGGIVGTGELFF TGTGCCAGCAGCCAACCGTCGACTAGCGGGGGGATTGTTGGCACCGGGGAGCTGTTTTTT
TRBD1 TRBJ1-5 TRBV5-1 NA CASSLGTGINQPQHF TGCGCCAGCAGCTTGGGGACAGGTATCAATCAGCCCCAGCATTTT
TRBD1 TRBJ2-5 TRBV5-6 NA CASSSIKGQGTEETQYF TGTGCCAGCAGCTCGATAAAGGGACAGGGGACCGAAGAGACCCAGTACTTC
TRBD1 TRBJ1-1 TRBV2 NA CASDGDRKNTEAFF TGTGCCAGCGACGGGGACAGAAAGAACACTGAAGCTTTCTTT
NA TRBJ2-7 TRBV6-5 NA CASSQAGLSYEQYF TGTGCCAGCAGTCAAGCCGGACTGTCCTACGAGCAGTACTTC
NA TRBJ2-7 TRBV29-1 few CSVDLPSSGEQYF TGCAGCGTTGACTTGCCTAGTTCGGGCGAGCAGTACTTC
TRBD2 TRBJ2-5 TRBV10-3 NA CATQTGGNQETQYF TGTGCCACCCAAACCGGGGGGAACCAAGAGACCCAGTACTTC
TRBD2 TRBJ2-1 TRBV5-4 NA CASSLISTSGSNEQFF TGTGCCAGCAGCCTAATATCGACTAGCGGGAGCAATGAGCAGTTCTTC
NA TRBJ2-5 TRBV4-2 few CASSQEGGSRQETQYF TGTGCCAGCAGCCAAGAAGGAGGGAGTAGGCAAGAGACCCAGTACTTC
NA TRBJ2-7 TRBV2 many CASSEAAGYEQYF TGTGCCAGCAGTGAAGCAGCAGGGTACGAGCAGTACTTC
NA TRBJ2-1 TRBV5-5 NA CASSTGSSSSYNEQFF TGTGCCAGCAGTACAGGGTCCTCAAGCTCCTACAATGAGCAGTTCTTC
NA TRBJ1-2 TRBV19 few CASSTRKQGSYGYTF TGTGCCAGTAGTACCCGGAAACAGGGTAGCTATGGCTACACCTTC
TRBD1 TRBJ2-5 TRBV30 few CAWSKWTGRVVETQYF TGTGCCTGGAGCAAGTGGACAGGGCGGGTGGTGGAGACCCAGTACTTC
NA TRBJ2-3 TRBV7-3 NA CASSPTGTDTQYF TGTGCCAGCAGCCCAACAGGGACAGATACGCAGTATTTT
TRBD2 TRBJ2-1 TRBV5-1 few CASSPGGGFEQFF TGCGCCAGCAGCCCCGGGGGAGGGTTTGAGCAGTTCTTC
NA TRBJ2-5 TRBV7-2 few CASSTGSTGTQYF TGTGCCAGCAGCACCGGGTCGACCGGGACCCAGTACTTC
NA TRBJ2-7 TRBV6-5 NA CASSSPRGTTYEQYF TGTGCCAGCAGTTCCCCGCGGGGTACTACCTACGAGCAGTACTTC
TRBD1 TRBJ1-2 TRBV28 NA CASSSAGGGYGYTF TGTGCCAGCAGTTCCGCAGGGGGCGGCTATGGCTACACCTTC
NA TRBJ1-1 TRBV6-6 NA CATTGRNTEAFF TGTGCCACCACGGGGAGGAACACTGAAGCTTTCTTT
NA TRBJ1-1 TRBV30 NA CACQSVNTEAFF TGTGCCTGCCAGTCAGTGAACACTGAAGCTTTCTTT
TRBD1 TRBJ1-1 TRBV5-1 NA CASSQDRDTEAFF TGCGCCAGCAGCCAGGACAGGGACACTGAAGCTTTCTTT
TRBD1 TRBJ1-1 TRBV18 NA CASSPQSGQGSTEAFF TGTGCCAGCTCACCACAGTCCGGACAGGGGAGCACTGAAGCTTTCTTT
NA TRBJ2-3 TRBV30 NA CASTPEGRGSTDTQYF TGTGCCTCTACCCCGGAAGGGCGGGGAAGCACAGATACGCAGTATTTT
TRBD1 TRBJ2-1 TRBV18 NA CASSPLVGTGVSYNEQFF TGTGCCAGCTCACCCCTCGTTGGGACAGGGGTTTCCTACAATGAGCAGTTCTTC
TRBD2 TRBJ2-1 TRBV11-3 NA CASSLGLAGLDEQFF TGTGCCAGCAGCTTAGGTCTAGCGGGATTGGATGAGCAGTTCTTC
NA TRBJ2-7 TRBV10-3 NA CAISGGRVQPEQYF TGTGCCATCAGTGGGGGCAGGGTTCAACCCGAGCAGTACTTC
NA TRBJ2-3 TRBV10-2 few CASSHLGQRSSTDTQYF TGCGCCAGCAGTCACCTAGGACAGCGGTCTAGCACAGATACGCAGTATTTT
TRBD1 TRBJ2-5 TRBV10-3 few CAIQDRGGSETQYF TGTGCCATTCAAGACAGGGGGGGATCAGAGACCCAGTACTTC
TRBD1 TRBJ1-5 TRBV19 NA CASRDRENQPQHF TGTGCCAGTAGAGACAGGGAAAATCAGCCCCAGCATTTT
TRBD1 TRBJ1-2 TRBV7-9 NA CASSLPTGTGMYGYTF TGTGCCAGCAGCTTGCCGACGGGGACAGGGATGTATGGCTACACCTTC